This T cell receptor (beta chain) is from a study of T-cell reconstitution after alpha-beta-depleted transplantation in children. Unique molecular identifiers were used in preparing the TCRbeta library. TCRdb fed the PCR reads into MiXCR, producing one record per CDR3 protein. The sample lists about 600,000 distinct CDR3 sequences; over 10% were seen once. The ends were cut back, 5 bases at V and 8 bases at J, with 13 bases in the middle. The CDR3 has 12 residues. Germline V gives CDR1 SQVTM, CDR2 ANQGSEA. The sample holds many counts of this clonotype. The TCR was taken from a male patient between 10 and 17 years old who had a stem cell transplant for acute myeloid leukemia, so the T cells may come from the graft donor. The rearrangement links TRBV29-1 to TRBJ2-1; D possibly corresponds to TRBD2 (5 bases). Sequencing used PBMCs, mostly from graft donor cells, obtained 360 days after TCRalphabeta/CD19-depleted stem cell transplant. The CDR3 DNA follows: TGCAGCGTTCTTAGAGGGTACGATGAGCAGTTCTTC. This sequence encodes CSVLRGYDEQFF.